The 10 T cell receptor beta chains reported below all come from one sample, sequenced in a study of persistence of HIV-infected CD4 T cells. The libraries were made with immunoSEQ version 4 in survey mode. The table came from immunoSEQ multiplex PCR; TCRdb's copy has only in-frame clones and leaves some out. This table has about 41,000 clones, about four fifths appearing once. No antigens are known for them. An overlapping HIV-1 Gag peptide pool stimulated these cells at 0.95 to 1 ug/peptide/mL. CD40L/CD69 double-negative CD45RO-high memory CD4+ T cells were collected. The sequencing here drew on CD4+ T cells sorted from PBMCs after approximately 19-hour stimulation, taken from a patient who received antiretroviral therapy. The receptors were sampled from an adult man with HIV who was CMV-seropositive.

The chain couples TRBV29-1 to TRBJ2-3; D call uncertain. Trimming stripped 3 bases from V and 3 bases from J, with 4 bases between. CDR1 SQVTM and CDR2 ANQGSEA come from the germline V gene. The CDR3 is 11 amino acids. The CDR3 DNA follows: TGCAGCGTTGATAGGACAGATACGCAGTATTTT. It codes for CSVDRTDTQYF.

This clone was counted between two and nine times. The chain employs TRBV5-6 and TRBJ2-2; D is unclear. The CDR3 covers 15 residues. The ends were cut back, 3 bases at V and 5 bases at J, with 14 bases in the middle. Germline CDR1 reads SGHDT; CDR2 reads YYEEEE. The chain's CDR3 is CASSSGVGRTGELFF. The CDR3 region has the DNA TGTGCCAGCAGCTCAGGAGTGGGTCGGACCGGGGAGCTGTTTTTT.

This chain connects TRBV16 to TRBJ2-1; 9 nucleotides align to TRBD2. The CDR3 loop spans 20 amino acids. CDR1 and CDR2 (germline): KGHSY, FQNENV. Trimming took 0 bases from V and 0 from J; bases not matched to a gene: 12. In nucleotides, the CDR3 is TGTGCCAGCAGCCAATCTGGGAGTAGCGGGAGCCGCAGCTCCTACAATGAGCAGTTCTTC. Translating it yields CASSQSGSSGSRSSYNEQFF.

The CDR3 loop reads CASSYAQGGYTF. The CDR3 nucleotides are TGTGCCAGCAGTTACGCCCAGGGTGGCTACACCTTC. The V call is TRBV6-5, the J call TRBJ1-2, with a weak D call TRBD1 (5 bases). The CDR3 is 12 residues long. V lost 2 bases and J lost 7, with 8 bases in between. Germline assignment: CDR1 MNHEY and CDR2 SVGAGI.

A few counts support this clone. The chain has TRBV11-2 and TRBJ2-2, with a weak D call TRBD1 (6 bases). Germline V gene lookup returns CDR1 SGHAT and CDR2 FQNNGV. The CDR3 runs 15 residues. The V gene lost 7 bases and the J gene lost 6 bases, with 18 bases spanning the gap. The CDR3 DNA follows: TGTGCCAGCACCTTGAGTATACAGGGTCCCGGGGAGCTGTTTTTT. It translates to CASTLSIQGPGELFF.

The sample holds one count of this clone. The rearrangement joins TRBV5-1 to TRBJ2-5; perhaps TRBD2 as D (7 bases). Trimming removed 4 bases at V and 5 bases at J, with 21 bases between. The V gene's germline CDR1 is SGHRS and CDR2 YFSETQ. This CDR3 has 16 residues. The CDR3 loop reads CASSPQGRGARETQYF. The CDR3 DNA reads TGCGCCAGCAGCCCCCAAGGACGGGGGGCCCGGGAGACCCAGTACTTC.

The chain carries TRBV7-2 and TRBJ2-1, with 7 positions matching TRBD2. Germline CDR1 is SGHTA and CDR2 is FQGNSA. This CDR3 has 19 residues. V lost 2 bases to trimming and J lost 9 bases; unmatched junction nucleotides: 22. CDR3 in DNA: TGTGCCAGCAGCTTAAGTGAATCGATGGCGGGGGTGTATATTGGTGAGCAGTTCTTC. It translates to CASSLSESMAGVYIGEQFF.

V usage is TRBV27 and J usage is TRBJ2-2, with TRBD1 matching 11 bases. The CDR3 extends over 17 amino acids. J was trimmed by 0 bases and V by 6 bases; bases with no gene match: 6. Looked up from germline, CDR1 is MNHEY and CDR2 is SMNVEV (reference sequence). CDR3 sequence reads: CASRDGDRGSNTGELFF. As DNA, the CDR3 is TGTGCCAGCAGAGATGGGGACAGGGGGTCGAACACCGGGGAGCTGTTTTTT.

The chain combines TRBV30 with TRBJ2-2; the match to TRBD2 covers 8 bases. The CDR3 spans 19 residues. Germline lookup yields CDR1 GTSNPN and CDR2 SVGIG (reference sequence). The V and J ends lost 0 bases and 6 bases, in that order; junction bases with no gene match: 18. The CDR3 DNA is TGTGCCTGGAGTGTGGATAGCGGGGACTTTTTCCCCCTCTCCGGGGAGCTGTTTTTT. Residues: CAWSVDSGDFFPLSGELFF.

J is TRBJ2-7 and V is TRBV27, with D perhaps TRBD1 or TRBD2 (6 bases each). This CDR3 spans 13 amino acids. Trimming shortened V by 6 bases and J by 4 bases, and 13 bases separated the two germline ends. Germline assignment: CDR1 MNHEY and CDR2 SMNVEV (reference sequence). CDR3 in amino acids: CASRITGRYEQYF. In nucleotides, the CDR3 is TGTGCCAGCAGGATCACAGGGAGGTACGAGCAGTACTTC.